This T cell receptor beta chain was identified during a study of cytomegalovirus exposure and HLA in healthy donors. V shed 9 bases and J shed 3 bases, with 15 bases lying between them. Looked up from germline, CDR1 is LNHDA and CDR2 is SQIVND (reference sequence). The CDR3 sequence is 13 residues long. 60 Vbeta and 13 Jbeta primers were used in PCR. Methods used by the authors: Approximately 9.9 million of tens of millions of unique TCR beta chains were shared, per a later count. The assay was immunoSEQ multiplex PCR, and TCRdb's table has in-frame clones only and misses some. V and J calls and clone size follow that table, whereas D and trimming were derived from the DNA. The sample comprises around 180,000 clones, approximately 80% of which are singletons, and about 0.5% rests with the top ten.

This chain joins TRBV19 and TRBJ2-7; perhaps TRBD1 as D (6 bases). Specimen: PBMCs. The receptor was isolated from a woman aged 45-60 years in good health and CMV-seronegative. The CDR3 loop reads CASAGTLGYEQYF. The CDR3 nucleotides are TGTGCCAGCGCCGGGACATTGGGCTACGAGCAGTACTTC.